This passage covers 27 T cell receptor beta chains from one sample sequenced in a study of shared T cell receptors in the human thymus. The repertoire was sequenced with immunoSEQ multiplex PCR; TCRdb's copy has only in-frame clones and lacks some. Of roughly 550,000 clones listed, approximately 78% are singletons. Another study also made use of these data, one on human thymus T cells.

Specimen: thymocytes. These receptors were collected from a boy in the first two years of life with a congenital heart defect.

This chain connects TRBV6-5 to TRBJ1-5; the match to TRBD1 covers 9 bases. This CDR3 region has 15 residues. Germline V gene lookup returns CDR1 MNHEY and CDR2 SVGAGI. Trimming took 2 bases from V and 4 from J; bases not matched to a gene: 3. CDR3 DNA: TGTGCCAGCAGTTACCGGGGGACAGGGAATCAGCCCCAGCATTTT. Translating gives CASSYRGTGNQPQHF.

The chain couples TRBV11-2 to TRBJ2-5; D is undetermined. V was pared by 3 bases and J by 4 bases, with 3 bases between. The CDR3 is 11 residues long. CDR1 and CDR2 (germline): SGHAT, FQNNGV. CDR3 loop: CASSFGETQYF. DNA of the CDR3: TGTGCCAGCAGCTTCGGAGAGACCCAGTACTTC.

A few counts support this clone. The chain has TRBV7-9 and TRBJ1-3, with D unresolved. Looked up from germline, CDR1 is SEHNR and CDR2 is FQNEAQ (reference sequence). The V gene lost 5 bases and the J gene lost 4 bases, with 12 bases spanning the gap. The length of the CDR3 is 14 residues. The CDR3 region is CASSPRTGGNTIYF. In nucleotides, the CDR3 is TGTGCCAGCAGCCCCAGAACGGGGGGAAACACCATATATTTT.

This chain uses TRBV4-2 with TRBJ2-1, with 14 bases that match TRBD2. Unmatched junction bases numbered 7, after V lost 2 bases and J lost 7 bases. CDR1 is LGHNA, CDR2 YNFKEQ, per germline. The CDR3 runs to 17 residues. The CDR3 loop reads CASSQFDRLAGGNEQFF. In nucleotides, the CDR3 is TGTGCCAGCAGCCAATTTGATCGACTAGCGGGAGGGAATGAGCAGTTCTTC.

This clone has a single count. The chain is built from TRBV7-8 and TRBJ1-3, with no clear D. Germline V gene lookup returns CDR1 SGHVS and CDR2 FQNEAQ. The CDR3 totals 17 residues. Trimming stripped 1 base from V and 0 bases from J, with 13 bases between. CDR3 amino acids: CASSLVYPNCSGNTIYF. In DNA form, the CDR3 reads TGTGCCAGCAGCTTAGTGTATCCCAACTGCTCTGGAAACACCATATATTTT.

Written as DNA, the CDR3 is TGTGCCGCCGGGACTAGCGCCGCAGGAGAGCAGTTCTTC. Encoded protein: CAAGTSAAGEQFF. The chain links TRBV10-3 to TRBJ2-1; 10 bases match TRBD2. CDR1 is ENHRY and CDR2 is SYGVKD in the germline V gene. There are 13 residues in the CDR3. The J segment lost 10 bases and the V segment lost 11 bases, leaving 11 bases of the junction unmatched.

The rearrangement uses TRBV19 and TRBJ2-7, with 10 bases lining up with TRBD2. This CDR3 region has 17 residues. Germline trimming cut 4 bases from V and 5 bases from J; bases unmatched to any gene: 14. Germline CDR1 LNHDA, CDR2 SQIVND (reference sequence). CDR3 DNA sequence: TGTGCCAGTAGTAAGCGGGCGCTAGCGGGAGAGTACGACGAGCAGTACTTC. Protein sequence: CASSKRALAGEYDEQYF.

The chain combines TRBV27 with TRBJ1-2; TRBD1 agrees at 9 bases. The CDR3 has 16 amino acids. The J segment lost 8 bases and the V segment lost 6 bases, leaving 16 bases of the junction unmatched. Per the germline V gene, CDR1 is MNHEY and CDR2 is SMNVEV (reference sequence). The CDR3: CASSRENRQGEGGYTF. The DNA of the CDR3 is TGTGCCAGCAGCCGCGAAAATCGACAGGGGGAAGGGGGCTACACCTTC.

This clone was counted only a few times. J is TRBJ2-3 and V is TRBV4-1; 7 positions agree with TRBD2. CDR1 and CDR2 (germline): MGHRA, YSYEKL. This CDR3 has 20 amino acids. The ends lost 0 bases at V and 1 base at J; junction bases unmatched: 16. In DNA form, the CDR3 reads TGCGCCAGCAGCCAAGAGTCGGCTAGCGGAGGAGGGTGGGGCACAGATACGCAGTATTTT. This translates into CASSQESASGGGWGTDTQYF.

This clone was seen a single time. The chain links TRBV30 to TRBJ2-7; D is possibly TRBD2 (6 bases). The germline V gene has CDR1 GTSNPN and CDR2 SVGIG (reference sequence). The CDR3 consists of 14 residues. V lost 0 bases and J 0 bases, leaving 9 bases between the germline ends. CDR3 residues: CAWSVRDSSYEQYF. The CDR3 coding sequence is TGTGCCTGGAGTGTGCGGGATAGCTCCTACGAGCAGTACTTC.

The V and J genes are TRBV2 and TRBJ2-2, with TRBD2 as a possible D gene (5 bases). Between the trimmed V and J ends, which lost 8 bases and 7 bases, there was a span of 5 bases. In germline, CDR1 is SNHLY, CDR2 FYNNEI. This CDR3 is 10 amino acids long. The CDR3 DNA sequence: TGTGCCAGCCGGGGCGGGGAGCTGTTTTTT. It codes for CASRGGELFF.

The chain carries TRBV30 and TRBJ2-3, with TRBD2 identical over 9 bases. The V segment lost 2 bases and the J segment 2 bases; nucleotides outside the gene matches: 2. The CDR3 consists of 14 residues. The germline CDR1 and CDR2 sequences are GTSNPN and SVGIG (reference sequence). The CDR3 nucleotides are TGTGCCTGGAGTAGCGGGAGGATCACAGATACGCAGTATTTT. The encoded protein is CAWSSGRITDTQYF.

The rearrangement links TRBV11-2 to TRBJ1-2; 9 positions agree with TRBD1. This CDR3 is built from 12 residues. Unmatched junction bases numbered 0, after V lost 4 bases and J lost 6 bases. Germline lookup yields CDR1 SGHAT and CDR2 FQNNGV. The CDR3 is CASSWDRDGYTF. The DNA for the CDR3 is TGTGCCAGCAGCTGGGACAGGGATGGCTACACCTTC.

The chain combines TRBV19 with TRBJ2-4; D gene ambiguous. V lost 3 bases to trimming and J lost 2 bases, with 8 bases between them. Germline V gene lookup returns CDR1 LNHDA and CDR2 SQIVND (reference sequence). The CDR3 is 14 amino acids. CDR3 nucleotide sequence: TGTGCCAGTAGTATGTCCCAGACCAAAAACATTCAGTACTTC. Residues: CASSMSQTKNIQYF.

V is TRBV7-6 and J is TRBJ2-5; 10 bases map to TRBD1. This CDR3 is 14 amino acids long. Germline values: CDR1 SGHVS, CDR2 FNYEAQ. Trimming removed 5 bases from V and 4 bases from J; junction bases left unmatched: 4. CDR3 protein: CASSTRDRGETQYF. The CDR3 DNA is TGTGCCAGCAGCACCCGGGACAGGGGAGAGACCCAGTACTTC.

This chain uses TRBV7-2 with TRBJ1-2; 9 nucleotides agree with TRBD1. The germline gives CDR1 SGHTA, CDR2 FQGNSA. Trimming cost V 5 bases and J 6 bases; bases outside gene matches: 7. This CDR3 region has 14 residues. CDR3: CASSPNTGGHGYTF. CDR3 in DNA: TGTGCCAGCAGCCCGAACACAGGGGGCCATGGCTACACCTTC. Drawing the rest from reference TRBV7-2 and TRBJ1-2, the complete variable domain is GAGVSQSPSNKVTEKGKDVELRCDPISGHTALYWYRQSLGQGLEFLIYFQGNSAPDKSGLPSDRFSAERTGGSVSTLTIQRTQQEDSAVYLCASSPNTGGHGYTFGSGTRLTVV.

The V call is TRBV5-6, the J call TRBJ2-1; the D is unclear. CDR1 and CDR2 from the germline V gene are SGHDT and YYEEEE. The CDR3 is made up of 15 amino acids. V was pared by 4 bases and J by 2 bases, with 13 bases between. The CDR3 sequence is CASSPRRGPYNEQFF. In nucleotides, the CDR3 is TGTGCCAGCAGCCCGCGGCGCGGCCCCTACAATGAGCAGTTCTTC.

This clone appeared a single time. The chain carries TRBV5-6 and TRBJ2-7; 7 bases line up with TRBD1. After removal of 3 bases from V and 3 bases from J, the junction contained 6 bases not matched to a gene. The CDR3 is 14 residues long. CDR1 and CDR2 from the germline V gene are SGHDT and YYEEEE. As DNA, the CDR3 is TGTGCCAGCAGCTCTTTCGACAGGGACTACGAGCAGTACTTC. This codes for CASSSFDRDYEQYF.

V and J are TRBV13 and TRBJ2-5, with 7 positions matching TRBD2. Germline loops: CDR1 PRHDT, CDR2 FYEKMQ (reference sequence). The J segment lost 5 bases and the V segment lost 4 bases, leaving 13 bases of the junction unmatched. The CDR3 extends over 16 amino acids. The CDR3 spells CASSSRRGLSRETQYF. In nucleotides, the CDR3 is TGTGCCAGCAGCTCTCGGAGGGGACTATCCCGGGAGACCCAGTACTTC.

CDR3 DNA: TGTGCCATCAGCGCGACAGGGCATGGAAACACCATATATTTT. Amino acid sequence: CAISATGHGNTIYF. The chain joins TRBV10-3 to TRBJ1-3; TRBD1 aligns across 7 bases. The CDR3 has 14 amino acids. Germline V gives CDR1 ENHRY, CDR2 SYGVKD. Trimming removed 6 bases from V and 3 bases from J; junction bases left unmatched: 5.

This clone was observed a single time. The rearrangement links TRBV4-1 to TRBJ2-3; D gene unclear. The V end was cut by 1 base, the J end by 4 bases, with 6 bases between. Germline V gene lookup returns CDR1 MGHRA and CDR2 YSYEKL. This CDR3 has 13 amino acids. CDR3 nucleotides: TGCGCCAGCAGCCAAGTCCTCGCAGATACGCAGTATTTT. Protein: CASSQVLADTQYF.

This chain connects TRBV4-1 to TRBJ2-5, with 7 nucleotides matching TRBD2. The CDR3 runs 15 residues. V was clipped by 6 bases and J by 2 bases; unmatched bases: 9. Germline CDR1 MGHRA, CDR2 YSYEKL. The CDR3 region is CASRRLTSVQETQYF. In DNA form, the CDR3 reads TGCGCCAGCAGGAGGCTAACTAGCGTACAAGAGACCCAGTACTTC.

The rearrangement joins TRBV27 to TRBJ1-2, with 7 positions matching TRBD1. Germline values: CDR1 MNHEY, CDR2 SMNVEV (reference sequence). The CDR3 is 15 amino acids. Unmatched junction bases numbered 8, after V lost 3 bases and J lost 4 bases. The CDR3 is CASSFPQTGFYGYTF. The DNA for the CDR3 is TGTGCCAGCAGTTTCCCCCAGACAGGGTTCTATGGCTACACCTTC.

This chain joins TRBV21-1 and TRBJ2-2; the table's D gene call, TRBD1, was not cross checked with the DNA. TRBV21-1 is a listed pseudogene. This CDR3 is built from 17 residues. For the CDR3, the DNA is TGTGCCAGCAGCAAAGGGGGGACAGGGCGGTTTAAGGGGGAGCTGTTTTTT. Translated: CASSKGGTGRFKGELFF.

The rearrangement uses TRBV5-5 and TRBJ2-3, with 10 bases aligning to TRBD2. V shed 4 bases and J 6 bases; nucleotides not matched to a gene: 5. The germline gives CDR1 SGHKS, CDR2 YYEKEE (reference sequence). The CDR3 sequence is 14 residues long. CDR3 sequence reads: CASSHLLAGDTQYF. CDR3 DNA sequence: TGTGCCAGCAGCCACCTACTAGCGGGGGATACGCAGTATTTT.

This sequence joins TRBV29-1 and TRBJ1-2, with a weak D call TRBD1 (6 bases). V was trimmed by 5 bases and J by 7 bases, leaving 20 bases between them. This CDR3 spans 14 amino acids. The V gene's germline CDR1 is SQVTM and CDR2 ANQGSEA. CDR3 residues: CSVSACRGGSGYTF. The CDR3 nucleotides are TGCAGCGTTTCGGCGTGTAGGGGGGGATCTGGCTACACCTTC.

This clone has a handful of counts. V is TRBV4-3 and J is TRBJ2-7; D might be TRBD2 (5 bases). Deletions cut 1 base from V and 8 bases from J, with 21 bases between. The CDR3 covers 16 residues. Germline V gene sequence: CDR1 LGHNA, CDR2 YSLEER. The CDR3 loop reads CASSQVVWTGRGKQYF. CDR3 in DNA: TGCGCCAGCAGCCAAGTCGTCTGGACCGGCCGGGGAAAGCAGTACTTC.